One and the same sample provided the 5 T cell receptor beta chains below, sequenced in a study of cytomegalovirus exposure and HLA in healthy donors. The PCR was carried out with 60 Vbeta primers and 13 Jbeta primers. This table comes from immunoSEQ multiplex PCR, and its TCRdb copy is limited to in-frame clones, with some not included. The sample has some 45,000 clones; 72% are singletons. The sequenced material came from PBMCs. These receptors came from a man aged 25-45 years in good health and CMV-seronegative.

Remarks on this clone: Germline and junction disagree at one end, which may indicate a read error. This sequence joins TRBV29-1 and TRBJ2-7; 7 bases match TRBD2. In germline, CDR1 is SQVTM, CDR2 ANQGSEA. This CDR3 has 13 residues. The CDR3 spells CSVAGVLSNEQYF. CDR3 DNA sequence: TGCAGTGTTGCGGGGGTCCTCTCTAACGAGCAGTACTTC.

The rearrangement links TRBV5-1 to TRBJ2-7; TRBD1 agrees at 7 bases. Germline V lookup: CDR1 SGHRS, CDR2 YFSETQ. Trimming at V came to 4 bases and at J to 3 bases, leaving 1 base not matched to a gene. This CDR3 has 12 residues. CDR3 sequence reads: CASSRDSYEQYF. The CDR3 DNA reads TGCGCCAGCAGCCGGGACAGCTACGAGCAGTACTTC.

The V call is TRBV27, the J call TRBJ2-6; D may be TRBD1 (5 bases). This CDR3 region has 16 residues. V was trimmed by 7 bases and J by 2 bases, leaving 15 bases between them. From germline, CDR1 is MNHEY and CDR2 SMNVEV (reference sequence). CDR3 DNA sequence: TGTGCCAGCATGACAGTCGAGGCGGCTGGGGCCAACGTCCTGACTTTC. This sequence encodes CASMTVEAAGANVLTF. The full variable domain, its missing parts supplied by reference TRBV27 and TRBJ2-6, is EAQVTQNPRYLITVTGKKLTVTCSQNMNHEYMSWYRQDPGLGLRQIYYSMNVEVTDKGDVPEGYKVSRKEKRNFPLILESPSPNQTSLYFCASMTVEAAGANVLTFGAGSRLTVL.

V and J are TRBV19 and TRBJ1-2; 9 bases line up with TRBD1. The germline gives CDR1 LNHDA, CDR2 SQIVND (reference sequence). V trimming: 2 bases; J trimming: 0 bases; junction bases outside the gene matches: 10. This CDR3 is 18 amino acids long. The CDR3 region is CASSIKHTGQGTNYGYTF. CDR3 in DNA: TGTGCCAGTAGTATAAAACACACGGGACAGGGAACTAACTATGGCTACACCTTC.

The chain employs TRBV5-1 and TRBJ2-5; possibly TRBD2 for D (6 bases). Germline CDR1 reads SGHRS; CDR2 reads YFSETQ. The V gene lost 1 base and the J gene lost 5 bases, with 12 bases spanning the gap. The CDR3 is 14 residues long. CDR3 in amino acids: CASSLQGGGETQYF. CDR3 nucleotides: TGCGCCAGCAGCTTGCAGGGAGGAGGGGAGACCCAGTACTTC.